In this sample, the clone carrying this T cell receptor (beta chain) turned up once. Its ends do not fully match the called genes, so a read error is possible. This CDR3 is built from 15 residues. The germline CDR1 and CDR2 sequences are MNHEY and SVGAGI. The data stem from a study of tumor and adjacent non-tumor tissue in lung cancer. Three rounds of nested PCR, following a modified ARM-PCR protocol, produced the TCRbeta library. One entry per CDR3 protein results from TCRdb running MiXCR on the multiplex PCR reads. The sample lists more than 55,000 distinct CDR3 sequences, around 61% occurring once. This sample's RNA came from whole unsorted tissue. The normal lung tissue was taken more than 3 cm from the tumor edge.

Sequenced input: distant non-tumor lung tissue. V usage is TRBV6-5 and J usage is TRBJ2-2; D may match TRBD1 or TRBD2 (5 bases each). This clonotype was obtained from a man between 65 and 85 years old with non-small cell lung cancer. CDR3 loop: CTSGLGTTNTGELFF. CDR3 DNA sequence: TGTACCAGCGGCCTCGGGACCACGAACACCGGGGAGCTGTTTTTT.